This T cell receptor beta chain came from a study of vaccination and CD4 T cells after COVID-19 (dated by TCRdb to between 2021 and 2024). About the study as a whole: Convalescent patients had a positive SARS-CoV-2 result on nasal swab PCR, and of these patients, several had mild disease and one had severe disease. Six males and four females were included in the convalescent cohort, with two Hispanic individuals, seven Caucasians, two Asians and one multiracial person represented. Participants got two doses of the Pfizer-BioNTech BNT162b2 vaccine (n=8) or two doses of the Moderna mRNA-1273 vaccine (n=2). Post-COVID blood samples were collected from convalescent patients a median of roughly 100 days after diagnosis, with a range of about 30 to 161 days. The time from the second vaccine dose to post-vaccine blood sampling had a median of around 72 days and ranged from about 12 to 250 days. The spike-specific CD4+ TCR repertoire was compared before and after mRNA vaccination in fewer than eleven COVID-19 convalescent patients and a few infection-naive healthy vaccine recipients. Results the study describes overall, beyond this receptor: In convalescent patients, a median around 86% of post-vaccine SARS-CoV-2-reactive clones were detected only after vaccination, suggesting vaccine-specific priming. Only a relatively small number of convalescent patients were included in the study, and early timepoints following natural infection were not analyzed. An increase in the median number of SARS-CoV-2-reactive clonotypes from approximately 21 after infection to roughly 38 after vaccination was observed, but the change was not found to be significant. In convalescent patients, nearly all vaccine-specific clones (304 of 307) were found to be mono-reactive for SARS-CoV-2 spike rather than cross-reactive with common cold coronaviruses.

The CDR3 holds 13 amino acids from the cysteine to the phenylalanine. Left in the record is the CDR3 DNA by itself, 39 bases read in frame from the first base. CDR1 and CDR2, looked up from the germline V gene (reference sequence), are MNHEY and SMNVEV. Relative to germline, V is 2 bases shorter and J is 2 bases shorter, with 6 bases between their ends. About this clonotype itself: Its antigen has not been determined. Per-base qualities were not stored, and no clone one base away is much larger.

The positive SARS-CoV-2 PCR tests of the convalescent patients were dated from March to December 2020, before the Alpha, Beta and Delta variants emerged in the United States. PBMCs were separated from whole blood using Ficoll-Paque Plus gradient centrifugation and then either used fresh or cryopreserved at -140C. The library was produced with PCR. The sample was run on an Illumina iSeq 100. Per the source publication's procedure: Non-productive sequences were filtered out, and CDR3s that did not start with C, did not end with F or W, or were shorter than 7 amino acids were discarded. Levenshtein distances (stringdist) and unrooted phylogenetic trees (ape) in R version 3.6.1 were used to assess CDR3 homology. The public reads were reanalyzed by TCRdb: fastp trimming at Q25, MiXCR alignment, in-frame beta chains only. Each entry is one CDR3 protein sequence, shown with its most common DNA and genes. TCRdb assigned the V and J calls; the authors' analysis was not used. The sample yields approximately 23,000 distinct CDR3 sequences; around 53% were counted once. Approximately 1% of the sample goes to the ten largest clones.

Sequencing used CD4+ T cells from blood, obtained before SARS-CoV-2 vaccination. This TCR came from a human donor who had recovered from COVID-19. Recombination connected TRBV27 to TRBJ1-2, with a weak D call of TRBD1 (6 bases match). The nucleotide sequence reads TGTGCCAGCAGTTTAGGGACAAACTATGGCTACACCTTC. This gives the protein CASSLGTNYGYTF.